At least ten counts were recorded for the clone carrying this T cell receptor beta chain. This entry belongs to a study of early T cells in non-severe SARS-CoV-2 infection. CDR3 length: 13 residues. The germline gives CDR1 MNHEY, CDR2 SMNVEV (reference sequence). V was pared by 3 bases and J by 3 bases, with 9 bases between. MiXCR was run by TCRdb on the 5' RACE reads, yielding one entry per CDR3 protein. Of tens of thousands of distinct CDR3 sequences in the sample, approximately 10% were seen once. The TCR originated in an adult who was a healthcare worker with PCR-confirmed SARS-CoV-2 infection or an uninfected control (not recorded which). The rearrangement links TRBV27 to TRBJ2-7, with D perhaps given as TRBD1 or TRBD2 (5 bases each). Source: whole blood, taken at baseline. The CDR3 region has the DNA TGTGCCAGCAGTTTGACAGAGGGCTACGAGCAGTACTTC. Its translation: CASSLTEGYEQYF.